What follows are 24 T cell receptor beta chains derived from one specimen sequenced in a study of blood T cell repertoires in COVID-19. Measured with immunoSEQ multiplex PCR; TCRdb has only the in-frame clones, and not every one. Of about 170,000 clones listed, 88% were seen once; the top ten hold about 2.1%. Sequencing was performed on peripheral blood. Receptor source: a man aged 45-65 years who had recovered from COVID-19.

The chain has TRBV2 and TRBJ2-3; D possibly corresponds to TRBD1 (6 bases). This CDR3 spans 13 amino acids. Germline V CDR1 and CDR2: SNHLY, FYNNEI. Trimming stripped 6 bases from V and 4 bases from J, with 11 bases between. This CDR3 is CASRQKGADTQYF. The CDR3 region has the DNA TGTGCCAGCAGACAAAAGGGGGCAGATACGCAGTATTTT.

V and J are TRBV18 and TRBJ1-1; D is unresolved. The CDR3 runs to 15 residues. Trimming took off 3 bases at V and 2 bases at J, with 13 bases between the two ends. Germline lookup yields CDR1 KGHSH and CDR2 LQKENI. The CDR3 sequence is CASSPIGRGNTEAFF. CDR3 DNA: TGTGCCAGCTCACCCATTGGACGGGGAAACACTGAAGCTTTCTTT.

The genes are TRBV29-1 and TRBJ1-2; D ambiguous. Germline lookup yields CDR1 SQVTM and CDR2 ANQGSEA. Trimming cost V 4 bases and J 3 bases, with 12 bases left between them. CDR3 length equals 13 residues. The CDR3 DNA reads TGCAGCGTTGTCTTGGGAGACGACTATGGCTACACCTTC. This gives the protein CSVVLGDDYGYTF.

The chain joins TRBV28 to TRBJ2-5, with 10 bases fitting TRBD2. The ends lost 8 bases at V and 2 bases at J; junction bases unmatched: 11. The CDR3 has 16 amino acids. The germline V gene encodes CDR1 MDHEN and CDR2 SYDVKM. CDR3 sequence: CASSAGGPRGQETQYF. For the CDR3, the DNA is TGTGCCAGCTCAGCGGGGGGGCCGCGGGGGCAAGAGACCCAGTACTTC.

The chain joins TRBV5-4 to TRBJ2-1; D perhaps matches TRBD2 (7 bases). Germline lookup yields CDR1 SGHNT and CDR2 YYREEE (reference sequence). V dropped 0 bases and J dropped 4 bases, with 11 bases sitting between them. CDR3 size: 15 residues. Written as DNA, the CDR3 is TGTGCCAGCAGCTTGGGGGGGGGCCTATACAATGAGCAGTTCTTC. Encoded protein: CASSLGGGLYNEQFF.

The V call is TRBV5-6, the J call TRBJ1-4; D is unresolved. The CDR3 loop spans 13 amino acids. Germline CDR1 and CDR2: SGHDT and YYEEEE. Trimming stripped 4 bases from V and 8 bases from J, with 12 bases between. The CDR3 here is CASSAPGEEKLFF. In DNA, the CDR3 is TGTGCCAGCAGCGCCCCGGGTGAGGAAAAACTGTTTTTT.

This chain uses TRBV12-3 or TRBV12-4 with TRBJ2-7, with D uncertain. Trimming stripped 5 bases from V and 0 bases from J, with 5 bases between. The CDR3 is made up of 12 amino acids. The CDR3 sequence is CASSRDSYEQYF. In DNA form, the CDR3 reads TGTGCCAGCAGTCGCGACTCCTACGAGCAGTACTTC.

V is TRBV18 and J is TRBJ1-1, with 8 bases that match TRBD1. V shed 5 bases and J 4 bases; nucleotides not matched to a gene: 3. This CDR3 region has 13 residues. Germline V gene data show CDR1 as KGHSH and CDR2 as LQKENI. The CDR3 sequence: CASSGGQGTEAFF. As DNA, the CDR3 is TGTGCCAGCTCAGGCGGACAGGGCACTGAAGCTTTCTTT.

This chain links TRBV5-1 with TRBJ2-2; 7 bases fit TRBD1. Germline V gene sequence: CDR1 SGHRS, CDR2 YFSETQ. The CDR3 consists of 17 residues. The junction had 11 bases not matched to a gene; V was cut back by 4 bases and J by 2 bases. CDR3 coding DNA: TGCGCCAGCAGCAGAACACAGGGGTTCGGCAACACCGGGGAGCTGTTTTTT. Protein: CASSRTQGFGNTGELFF.

This rearrangement joins TRBV28 to TRBJ2-6, with D possibly being TRBD1 (5 bases). The CDR3 runs to 16 residues. Germline V CDR1 and CDR2: MDHEN, SYDVKM. The V and J ends lost 1 base and 0 bases respectively, with 7 bases between them. The CDR3 here is CASSLLRGSGANVLTF. The CDR3 nucleotides are TGTGCCAGCAGTTTATTAAGGGGCTCTGGGGCCAACGTCCTGACTTTC.

The genes are TRBV5-4 and TRBJ1-4; 8 nucleotides agree with TRBD1. The germline gives CDR1 SGHNT, CDR2 YYREEE (reference sequence). The J segment lost 10 bases and the V segment lost 2 bases, leaving 13 bases of the junction unmatched. The length of the CDR3 is 16 residues. This CDR3 is CASSLEGRGRAGKLFF. DNA of the CDR3: TGTGCCAGCAGCTTAGAGGGCAGGGGGCGTGCTGGAAAACTGTTTTTT.

The chain links TRBV5-1 to TRBJ2-1, with D perhaps TRBD2 (5 bases). The length of the CDR3 is 14 residues. Germline V gene sequence: CDR1 SGHRS, CDR2 YFSETQ. V dropped 4 bases and J dropped 6 bases, with 14 bases sitting between them. The CDR3 nucleotides are TGCGCCAGCAGCGTCGGGGTTAGCAGCAATGAGCAGTTCTTC. This gives the protein CASSVGVSSNEQFF.

The genes are TRBV7-2 and TRBJ2-2, with 13 bases lining up with TRBD2. V lost 6 bases and J lost 6; bases outside the gene matches: 4. From germline, CDR1 is SGHTA and CDR2 FQGNSA. This CDR3 spans 15 amino acids. The chain's CDR3 is CASRHTSGRAGELFF. The CDR3 coding sequence is TGTGCCAGCAGACACACTAGCGGGAGGGCCGGGGAGCTGTTTTTT.

This chain connects TRBV6-6 to TRBJ2-3; 8 nucleotides align to TRBD2. The germline CDR1 and CDR2 sequences are MNHNY and SVGAGI (reference sequence). J lost 6 bases, V lost 6 bases, and 14 bases had no gene match. The CDR3 length is 16 residues. The CDR3 protein is CASRPTPGLGPDTQYF. In nucleotides, the CDR3 is TGTGCCAGCAGACCGACTCCGGGACTAGGTCCCGATACGCAGTATTTT.

The chain carries TRBV2 and TRBJ2-7, with TRBD2 matching 7 bases. The CDR3 contains 14 residues. Germline V lookup: CDR1 SNHLY, CDR2 FYNNEI. The V gene end was trimmed by 7 bases and the J gene end by 2 bases; junction bases not matched to a gene: 8. The DNA for the CDR3 is TGTGCCAGCAAAGCTAGCGGTGACACCTACGAGCAGTACTTC. This encodes CASKASGDTYEQYF. Full variable domain (rest looked up from reference TRBV2 and TRBJ2-7): EPEVTQTPSHQVTQMGQEVILRCVPISNHLYFYWYRQILGQKVEFLVSFYNNEISEKSEIFDDQFSVERPDGSNFTLKIRSTKLEDSAMYFCASKASGDTYEQYFGPGTRLTVT.

The chain combines TRBV28 with TRBJ2-3; tentative D call: TRBD2 (5 bases). V was trimmed by 4 bases and J by 5 bases, leaving 7 bases between them. The CDR3 is 12 residues long. The V gene's germline CDR1 is MDHEN and CDR2 SYDVKM. The CDR3 protein is CASSSLGDTQYF. In nucleotides, the CDR3 is TGTGCCAGCAGTTCACTAGGAGATACGCAGTATTTT.

The rearrangement links TRBV28 to TRBJ1-5; a possible D gene is TRBD1 (6 bases). The germline V gene has CDR1 MDHEN and CDR2 SYDVKM. The germline V and J ends were trimmed by 8 bases and 2 bases, with 7 bases remaining between them. This CDR3 comprises 12 residues. CDR3 coding DNA: TGTGCCAGCTGGACAGGCAATCAGCCCCAGCATTTT. Translated, it gives CASWTGNQPQHF. Full variable domain (rest looked up from reference TRBV28 and TRBJ1-5): DVKVTQSSRYLVKRTGEKVFLECVQDMDHENMFWYRQDPGLGLRLIYFSYDVKMKEKGDIPEGYSVSREKKERFSLILESASTNQTSMYLCASWTGNQPQHFGDGTRLSIL.

This clone was counted a single time. The chain joins TRBV19 to TRBJ2-3, with D tentatively TRBD2 (6 bases). The CDR3 length is 15 residues. In germline, CDR1 is LNHDA, CDR2 SQIVND (reference sequence). The V and J ends lost 3 bases and 4 bases respectively, with 14 bases between them. CDR3 DNA: TGTGCCAGTAGTATTCCCGGGAGAGGGGCAGATACGCAGTATTTT. It translates to CASSIPGRGADTQYF.

The chain couples TRBV19 to TRBJ2-7, with 7 positions matching TRBD2. V gave up 6 bases and J gave up 2 bases; unmatched junction bases: 7. This CDR3 region has 14 residues. CDR1 and CDR2 (germline): LNHDA, SQIVND (reference sequence). The CDR3 sequence: CASSLPGGTYEQYF. The DNA of the CDR3 is TGTGCCAGTAGCCTCCCGGGAGGTACCTACGAGCAGTACTTC.

The chain employs TRBV27 and TRBJ2-3; a possible D gene is TRBD2 (6 bases). V lost 4 bases, J lost 5 bases, and 13 bases lay in between. The CDR3 totals 14 residues. Germline V gene data show CDR1 as MNHEY and CDR2 as SMNVEV (reference sequence). The CDR3 spells CASSSTDGGDTQYF. The CDR3 DNA sequence: TGTGCCAGCAGTTCCACGGACGGGGGAGATACGCAGTATTTT.

This chain joins TRBV9 and TRBJ1-1; possible D gene TRBD1, 6 bases. CDR1 SGDLS and CDR2 YYNGEE come from the germline V gene. Trimming removed 4 bases at V and 2 bases at J, with 12 bases between. This CDR3 contains 14 residues. The CDR3 is CASSPRDTNTEAFF. CDR3 nucleotides: TGTGCCAGCAGCCCAAGGGACACCAACACTGAAGCTTTCTTT. The full variable domain, its missing parts supplied by reference TRBV9 and TRBJ1-1, is DSGVTQTPKHLITATGQRVTLRCSPRSGDLSVYWYQQSLDQGLQFLIQYYNGEERAKGNILERFSAQQFPDLHSELNLSSLELGDSALYFCASSPRDTNTEAFFGQGTRLTVV.

This clone was counted a single time. The rearrangement links TRBV2 to TRBJ2-5, with 9 positions matching TRBD1. Trimming removed 4 bases from V and 6 bases from J; junction bases left unmatched: 6. This CDR3 comprises 14 residues. Germline loops: CDR1 SNHLY, CDR2 FYNNEI. The CDR3 nucleotides are TGTGCCAGCAGTGGGACAGGGGTGACGAAGACCCAGTACTTC. The encoded protein is CASSGTGVTKTQYF. Full variable domain (remainder filled in from reference TRBV2 and TRBJ2-5): EPEVTQTPSHQVTQMGQEVILRCVPISNHLYFYWYRQILGQKVEFLVSFYNNEISEKSEIFDDQFSVERPDGSNFTLKIRSTKLEDSAMYFCASSGTGVTKTQYFGPGTRLLVL.

The J gene is TRBJ2-5, the V gene TRBV4-3, with D uncertain. Trimming took 0 bases from V and 1 from J, leaving 12 bases between them. Germline CDR1 LGHNA, CDR2 YSLEER. The CDR3 consists of 16 residues. CDR3 sequence: CASSQDLGYGQETQYF. The CDR3 DNA is TGCGCCAGCAGCCAAGATCTAGGTTATGGCCAAGAGACCCAGTACTTC.

This clone has only one observation. The chain has TRBV2 and TRBJ2-7, with D possibly TRBD2 on 6 matching bases. With 3 bases removed from V and 2 bases from J, the gap between germline ends came to 14 bases. The CDR3 has 15 amino acids. CDR1 SNHLY and CDR2 FYNNEI come from the germline V gene. For the CDR3, the DNA is TGTGCCAGCAGTGAGGGGCGGGCGGGGCCCTACGAGCAGTACTTC. This sequence encodes CASSEGRAGPYEQYF.